Shown below are 6 T cell receptor beta chains from a single sample sequenced in a study of blood T cell repertoires in COVID-19. Measured with immunoSEQ multiplex PCR; TCRdb has only the in-frame clones, and not every one. Of around 310,000 clones in the sample, over 75% were seen once. The sequenced sample consisted of PBMCs or T cells enriched from blood (not recorded which). The receptors shown here come from a woman between 40 and 55 years old who had recovered from COVID-19.

The chain joins TRBV27 to TRBJ2-1; 13 nucleotides agree with TRBD2. This CDR3 has 15 residues. In germline, CDR1 is MNHEY, CDR2 SMNVEV (reference sequence). V lost 5 bases and J lost 9; bases outside the gene matches: 7. CDR3 loop: CASSRAGTSGAEQFF. The CDR3 nucleotides read TGTGCCAGCAGTCGAGCCGGGACTAGCGGGGCTGAGCAGTTCTTC.

The rearrangement uses TRBV7-2 and TRBJ1-5, with D perhaps matching TRBD1 (6 bases). The CDR3 is made up of 16 amino acids. With 0 bases removed from V and 0 bases from J, the gap between germline ends came to 9 bases. The V gene's germline CDR1 is SGHTA and CDR2 FQGNSA. The CDR3 DNA reads TGTGCCAGCAGCTTAGCAGGGGGATATAGCAATCAGCCCCAGCATTTT. Translating it yields CASSLAGGYSNQPQHF. Complete variable domain (other parts from reference TRBV7-2 and TRBJ1-5): GAGVSQSPSNKVTEKGKDVELRCDPISGHTALYWYRQSLGQGLEFLIYFQGNSAPDKSGLPSDRFSAERTGGSVSTLTIQRTQQEDSAVYLCASSLAGGYSNQPQHFGDGTRLSIL.

V is TRBV5-1 and J is TRBJ1-4; D may be TRBD1 (5 bases). V was cut by 4 bases and J by 7 bases, with 11 bases left in between. This CDR3 contains 13 residues. CDR1 is SGHRS and CDR2 is YFSETQ in the germline V gene. CDR3 amino acids: CASSTPGGEKLFF. CDR3 sequence (DNA): TGCGCCAGCAGCACTCCCGGGGGTGAAAAACTGTTTTTT.

In DNA, the CDR3 is TGCGCCAGCCCGTCCAGGGGTGAGCAGTTCTTC. It codes for CASPSRGEQFF. This chain links TRBV10-1 with TRBJ2-1; a possible D gene is TRBD1 (6 bases). The ends were cut back, 8 bases at V and 9 bases at J, with 11 bases in the middle. This CDR3 contains 11 residues. Germline values: CDR1 WNHNN, CDR2 SYGVQD (reference sequence).

As for this clone: Within the sample, other DNA sequences also encode this same CDR3. In nucleotides, the CDR3 is TGTGCCAGCAGCGTAGGGAGCACCGGGGAGCTGTTTTTT. It encodes CASSVGSTGELFF. V is TRBV9 and J is TRBJ2-2; D not certain. Trimming stripped 0 bases from V and 4 bases from J, with 4 bases between. Per germline, CDR1 SGDLS and CDR2 YYNGEE. The length of the CDR3 is 13 residues.

V and J are TRBV7-3 and TRBJ2-2; 7 bases align to TRBD1. V lost 5 bases, J lost 3 bases, and 3 bases stayed unmatched. The CDR3 totals 14 residues. CDR1 and CDR2 from the germline V gene are SGHTA and FQGTGA. In DNA, the CDR3 is TGTGCCAGCAGCCTACAGGGGCACACCGGGGAGCTGTTTTTT. Translated, it gives CASSLQGHTGELFF.